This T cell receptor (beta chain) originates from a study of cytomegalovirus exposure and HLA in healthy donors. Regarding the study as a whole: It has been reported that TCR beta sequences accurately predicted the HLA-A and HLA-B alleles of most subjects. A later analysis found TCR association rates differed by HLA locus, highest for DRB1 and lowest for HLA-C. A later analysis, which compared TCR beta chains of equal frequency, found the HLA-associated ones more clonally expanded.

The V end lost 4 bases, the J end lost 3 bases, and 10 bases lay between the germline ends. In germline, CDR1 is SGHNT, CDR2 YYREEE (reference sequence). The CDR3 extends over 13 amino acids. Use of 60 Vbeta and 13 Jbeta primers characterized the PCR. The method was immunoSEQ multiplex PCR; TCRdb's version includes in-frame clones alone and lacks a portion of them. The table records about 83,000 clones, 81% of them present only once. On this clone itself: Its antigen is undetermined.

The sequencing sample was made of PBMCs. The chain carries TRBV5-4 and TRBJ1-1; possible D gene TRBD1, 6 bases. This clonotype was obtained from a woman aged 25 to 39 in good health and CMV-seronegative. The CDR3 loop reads CASSLRQDTEAFF. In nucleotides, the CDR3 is TGTGCCAGCAGCCTCAGACAGGACACTGAAGCTTTCTTT.